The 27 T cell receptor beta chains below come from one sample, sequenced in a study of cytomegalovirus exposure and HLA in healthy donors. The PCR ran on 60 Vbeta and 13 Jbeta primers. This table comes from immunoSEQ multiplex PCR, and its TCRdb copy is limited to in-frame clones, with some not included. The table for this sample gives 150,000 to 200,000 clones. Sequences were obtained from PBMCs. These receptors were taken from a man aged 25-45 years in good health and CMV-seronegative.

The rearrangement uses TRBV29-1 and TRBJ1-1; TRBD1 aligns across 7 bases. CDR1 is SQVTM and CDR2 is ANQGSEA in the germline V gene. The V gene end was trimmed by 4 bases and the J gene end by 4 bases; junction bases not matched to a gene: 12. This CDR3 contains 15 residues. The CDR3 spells CSVARGAYRGTEAFF. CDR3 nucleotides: TGCAGCGTTGCCAGGGGGGCCTATAGGGGCACTGAAGCTTTCTTT. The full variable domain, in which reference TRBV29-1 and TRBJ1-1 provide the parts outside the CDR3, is SAVISQKPSRDICQRGTSLTIQCQVDSQVTMMFWYRQQPGQSLTLIATANQGSEATYESGFVIDKFPISRPNLTFSTLTVSNMSPEDSSIYLCSVARGAYRGTEAFFGQGTRLTVV.

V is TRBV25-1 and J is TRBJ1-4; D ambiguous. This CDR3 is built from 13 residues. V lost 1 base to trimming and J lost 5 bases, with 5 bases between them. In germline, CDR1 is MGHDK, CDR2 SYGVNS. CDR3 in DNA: TGTGCCAGCAGTGAATTTCCGAATGAAAAACTGTTTTTT. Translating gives CASSEFPNEKLFF.

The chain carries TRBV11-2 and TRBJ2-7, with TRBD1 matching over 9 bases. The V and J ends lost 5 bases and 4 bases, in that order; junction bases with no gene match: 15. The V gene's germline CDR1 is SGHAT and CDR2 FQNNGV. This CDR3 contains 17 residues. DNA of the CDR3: TGTGCCAGCAGCCACCTTTCAGGACAGGGGAGGTTTTACGAGCAGTACTTC. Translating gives CASSHLSGQGRFYEQYF.

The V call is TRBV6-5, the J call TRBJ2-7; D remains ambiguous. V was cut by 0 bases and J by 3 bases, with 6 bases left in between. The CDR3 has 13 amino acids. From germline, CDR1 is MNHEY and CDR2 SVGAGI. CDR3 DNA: TGTGCCAGCAGTTACTCCGAGCTCTACGAGCAGTACTTC. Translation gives CASSYSELYEQYF.

In DNA form, the CDR3 reads TGTGCCAGCAGCGTAGCTTCGGGACTAGCGGGGCGGGAGACCCAGTACTTC. It specifies CASSVASGLAGRETQYF. This chain joins TRBV9 and TRBJ2-5, with 13 bases identical to TRBD2. The CDR3 has 17 residues. CDR1 is SGDLS and CDR2 is YYNGEE in the germline V gene. Unmatched junction bases numbered 7, after V lost 0 bases and J lost 5 bases. Full variable domain (rest looked up from reference TRBV9 and TRBJ2-5): DSGVTQTPKHLITATGQRVTLRCSPRSGDLSVYWYQQSLDQGLQFLIQYYNGEERAKGNILERFSAQQFPDLHSELNLSSLELGDSALYFCASSVASGLAGRETQYFGPGTRLLVL.

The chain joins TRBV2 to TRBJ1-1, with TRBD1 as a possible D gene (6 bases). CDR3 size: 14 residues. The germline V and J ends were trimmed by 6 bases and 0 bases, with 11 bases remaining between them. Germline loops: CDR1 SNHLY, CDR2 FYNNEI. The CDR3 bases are TGTGCCAGCAGGACAGGAGGAATGAACACTGAAGCTTTCTTT. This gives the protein CASRTGGMNTEAFF.

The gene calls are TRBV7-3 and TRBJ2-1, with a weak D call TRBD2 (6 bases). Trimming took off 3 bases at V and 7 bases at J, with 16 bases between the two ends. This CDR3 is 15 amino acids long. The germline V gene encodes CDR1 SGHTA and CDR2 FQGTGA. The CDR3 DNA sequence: TGTGCCAGCAGCTTTGGGTGGGAGGTAACAAATGAGCAGTTCTTC. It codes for CASSFGWEVTNEQFF. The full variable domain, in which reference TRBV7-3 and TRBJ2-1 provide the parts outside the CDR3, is GAGVSQTPSNKVTEKGKYVELRCDPISGHTALYWYRQSLGQGPEFLIYFQGTGAADDSGLPNDRFFAVRPEGSVSTLKIQRTERGDSAVYLCASSFGWEVTNEQFFGPGTRLTVL.

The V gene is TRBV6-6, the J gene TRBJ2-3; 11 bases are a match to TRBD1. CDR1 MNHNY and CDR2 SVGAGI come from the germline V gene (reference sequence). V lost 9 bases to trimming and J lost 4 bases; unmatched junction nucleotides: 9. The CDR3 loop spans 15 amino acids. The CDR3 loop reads CASLPGTGGADTQYF. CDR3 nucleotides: TGTGCCAGTCTCCCCGGGACAGGGGGGGCAGATACGCAGTATTTT.

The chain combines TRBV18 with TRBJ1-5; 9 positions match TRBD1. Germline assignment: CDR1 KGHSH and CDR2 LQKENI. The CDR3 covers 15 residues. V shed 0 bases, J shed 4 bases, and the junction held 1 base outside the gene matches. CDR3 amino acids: CASSPPGTGNQPQHF. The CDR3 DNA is TGTGCCAGCTCACCACCGGGGACAGGGAATCAGCCCCAGCATTTT.

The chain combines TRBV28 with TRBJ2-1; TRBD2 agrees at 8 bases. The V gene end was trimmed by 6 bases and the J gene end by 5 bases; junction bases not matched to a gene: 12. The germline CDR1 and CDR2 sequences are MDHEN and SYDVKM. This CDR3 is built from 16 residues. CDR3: CASSSPTAGAHNEQFF. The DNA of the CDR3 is TGTGCCAGCAGCAGCCCCACAGCGGGAGCCCACAATGAGCAGTTCTTC.

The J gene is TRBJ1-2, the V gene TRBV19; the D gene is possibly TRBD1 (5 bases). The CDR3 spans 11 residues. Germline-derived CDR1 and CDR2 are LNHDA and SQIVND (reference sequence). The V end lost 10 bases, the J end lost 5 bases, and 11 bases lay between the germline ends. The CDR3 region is CAISQGYGYTF. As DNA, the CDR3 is TGTGCCATCTCCCAGGGTTATGGCTACACCTTC.

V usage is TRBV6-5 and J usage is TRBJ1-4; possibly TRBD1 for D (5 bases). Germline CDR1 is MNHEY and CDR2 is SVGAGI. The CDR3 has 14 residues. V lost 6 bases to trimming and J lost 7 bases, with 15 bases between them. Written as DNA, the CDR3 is TGTGCCAGCAGCCCGAGGGAGGGGACTGAAAAACTGTTTTTT. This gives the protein CASSPREGTEKLFF.

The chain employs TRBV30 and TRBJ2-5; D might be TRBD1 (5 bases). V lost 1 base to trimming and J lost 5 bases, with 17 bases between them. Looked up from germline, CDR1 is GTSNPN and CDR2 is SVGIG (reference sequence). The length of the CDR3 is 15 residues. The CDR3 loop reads CAWSEGKGRRETQYF. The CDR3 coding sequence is TGTGCCTGGAGTGAGGGGAAGGGAAGACGGGAGACCCAGTACTTC.

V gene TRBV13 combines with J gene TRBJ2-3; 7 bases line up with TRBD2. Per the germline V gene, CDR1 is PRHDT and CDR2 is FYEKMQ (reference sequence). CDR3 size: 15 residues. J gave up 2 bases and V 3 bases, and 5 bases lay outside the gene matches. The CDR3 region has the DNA TGTGCCAGCAGCTTTGCGGGGGTCACCACAGATACGCAGTATTTT. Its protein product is CASSFAGVTTDTQYF.

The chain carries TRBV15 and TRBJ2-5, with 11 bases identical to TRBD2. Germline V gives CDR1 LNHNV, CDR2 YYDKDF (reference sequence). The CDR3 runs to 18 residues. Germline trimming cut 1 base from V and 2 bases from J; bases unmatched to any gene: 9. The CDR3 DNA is TGTGCCACCAGCAGAGGGCTTAGCGGGGGGGACTTACAAGAGACCCAGTACTTC. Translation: CATSRGLSGGDLQETQYF.

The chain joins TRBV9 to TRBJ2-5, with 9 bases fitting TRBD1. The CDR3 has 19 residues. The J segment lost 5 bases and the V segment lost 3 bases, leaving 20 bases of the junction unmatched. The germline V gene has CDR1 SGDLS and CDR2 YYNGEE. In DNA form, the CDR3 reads TGTGCCAGCAGCGACCCGGGACAGGGTTCGGGCCCCTCTCGGGAGACCCAGTACTTC. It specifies CASSDPGQGSGPSRETQYF.

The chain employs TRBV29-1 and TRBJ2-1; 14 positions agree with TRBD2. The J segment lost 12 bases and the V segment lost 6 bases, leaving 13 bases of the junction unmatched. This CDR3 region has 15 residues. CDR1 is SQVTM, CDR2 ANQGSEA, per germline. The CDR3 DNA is TGCAGCGTGGGGCTCGGGACTAGCGGGGGCCATAGGCAGTTCTTC. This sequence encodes CSVGLGTSGGHRQFF.

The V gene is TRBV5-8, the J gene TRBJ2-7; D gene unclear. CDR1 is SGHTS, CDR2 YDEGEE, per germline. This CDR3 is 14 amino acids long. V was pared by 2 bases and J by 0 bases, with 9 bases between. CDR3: CASSFGGISYEQYF. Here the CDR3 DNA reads TGTGCCAGCAGCTTTGGCGGCATCTCCTACGAGCAGTACTTC.

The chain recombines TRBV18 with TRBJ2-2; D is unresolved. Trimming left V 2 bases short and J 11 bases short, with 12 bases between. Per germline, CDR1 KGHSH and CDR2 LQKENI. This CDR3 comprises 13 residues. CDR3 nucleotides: TGTGCCAGCTCACCAACGAGACAAAGCGAGCTGTTTTTT. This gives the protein CASSPTRQSELFF.

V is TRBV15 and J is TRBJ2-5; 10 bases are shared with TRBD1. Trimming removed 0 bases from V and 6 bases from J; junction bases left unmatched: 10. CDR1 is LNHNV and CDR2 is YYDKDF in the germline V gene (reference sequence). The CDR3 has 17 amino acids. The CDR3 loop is CATSREAGTGVGQTQYF. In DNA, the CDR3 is TGTGCCACCAGCAGAGAAGCCGGGACAGGGGTCGGGCAGACCCAGTACTTC. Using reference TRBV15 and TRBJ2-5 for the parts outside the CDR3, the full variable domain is DAMVIQNPRYQVTQFGKPVTLSCSQTLNHNVMYWYQQKSSQAPKLLFHYYDKDFNNEADTPDNFQSRRPNTSFCFLDIRSPGLGDTAMYLCATSREAGTGVGQTQYFGPGTRLLVL.

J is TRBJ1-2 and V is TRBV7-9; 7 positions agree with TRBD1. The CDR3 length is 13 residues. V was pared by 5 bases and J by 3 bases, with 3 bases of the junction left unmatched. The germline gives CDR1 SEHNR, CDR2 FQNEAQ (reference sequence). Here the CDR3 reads CASSGQADYGYTF. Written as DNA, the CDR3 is TGTGCCAGCAGCGGACAGGCCGACTATGGCTACACCTTC.

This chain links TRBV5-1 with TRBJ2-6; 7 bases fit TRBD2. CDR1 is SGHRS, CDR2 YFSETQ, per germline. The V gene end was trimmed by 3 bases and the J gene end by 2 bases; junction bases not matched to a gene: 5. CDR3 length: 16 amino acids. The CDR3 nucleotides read TGCGCCAGCAGCTCGGGGGGAATCCCTGGGGCCAACGTCCTGACTTTC. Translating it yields CASSSGGIPGANVLTF.

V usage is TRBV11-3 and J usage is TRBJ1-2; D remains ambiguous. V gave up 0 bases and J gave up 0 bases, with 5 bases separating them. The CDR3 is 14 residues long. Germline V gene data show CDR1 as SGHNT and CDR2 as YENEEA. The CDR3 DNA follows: TGTGCCAGCAGCTTAGACCCGTCTAACTATGGCTACACCTTC. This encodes CASSLDPSNYGYTF.

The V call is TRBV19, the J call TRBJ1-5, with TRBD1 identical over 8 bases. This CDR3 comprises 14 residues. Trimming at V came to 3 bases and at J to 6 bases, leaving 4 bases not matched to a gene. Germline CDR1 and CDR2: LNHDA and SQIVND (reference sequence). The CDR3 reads CASSILDRGQPQHF. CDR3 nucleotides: TGTGCCAGTAGTATTCTCGACAGGGGTCAGCCCCAGCATTTT.

The CDR3: CASSYSRGPNGYTF. The CDR3 DNA reads as TGTGCCAGCAGTTACTCCAGGGGGCCGAACGGCTACACCTTC. The chain links TRBV6-5 to TRBJ1-2; 8 nucleotides agree with TRBD1. The CDR3 spans 14 residues. After removal of 0 bases from V and 8 bases from J, the junction contained 5 bases not matched to a gene. CDR1 is MNHEY and CDR2 is SVGAGI in the germline V gene.

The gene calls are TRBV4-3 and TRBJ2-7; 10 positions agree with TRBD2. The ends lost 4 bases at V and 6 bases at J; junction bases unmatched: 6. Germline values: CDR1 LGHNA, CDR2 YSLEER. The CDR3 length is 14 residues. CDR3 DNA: TGCGCCAGCAGCCCGCTAGCGGGGGAGTCCGAGCAGTACTTC. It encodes CASSPLAGESEQYF.

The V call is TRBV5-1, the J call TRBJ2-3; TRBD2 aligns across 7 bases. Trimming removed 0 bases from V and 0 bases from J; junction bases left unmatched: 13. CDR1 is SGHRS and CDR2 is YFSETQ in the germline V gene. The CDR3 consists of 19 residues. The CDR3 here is CASSLEARGLLTSTDTQYF. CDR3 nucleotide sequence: TGCGCCAGCAGCTTGGAAGCCCGGGGACTACTGACTAGCACAGATACGCAGTATTTT. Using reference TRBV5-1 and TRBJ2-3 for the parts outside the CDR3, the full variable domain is KAGVTQTPRYLIKTRGQQVTLSCSPISGHRSVSWYQQTPGQGLQFLFEYFSETQRNKGNFPGRFSGRQFSNSRSEMNVSTLELGDSALYLCASSLEARGLLTSTDTQYFGPGTRLTVL.